Below, one TCR beta chain is given with its context. This sample stems from a study of CD8 T cells in Susac syndrome. About the research overall: Patients with Susac syndrome were therapy-naive, treated with corticosteroids, or treated with intravenous immunoglobulin alone when blood was collected.

Sequencing of TCR beta was carried out in blood CD8+ and CD4+ T cells. The CDR3 has 17 amino acids. Trimming took off 1 base at V and 6 bases at J, with 21 bases between the two ends. RNA, at roughly 0.45 to 1 ug, was reverse transcribed with random hexamers. TCRdb ran MiXCR on the immunoSEQ multiplex PCR reads and lists one entry per CDR3 protein. The sample holds 160,000 or so distinct CDR3 sequences, 94% seen once. The sequence came from a human donor with Susac syndrome. Sequenced: CD4+ T cells from PBMCs. J is TRBJ1-1 and V is TRBV12-3 or TRBV12-4; D remains ambiguous. CDR3 region: CASSLDPHKAGLPEAFF. CDR3 nucleotides: TGTGCCAGCAGTTTAGATCCCCATAAGGCGGGCCTCCCTGAAGCTTTCTTT.